This T cell receptor beta chain was sequenced during a study of cytomegalovirus exposure and HLA in healthy donors. The CDR3 runs 13 residues. Germline assignment: CDR1 MNHEY and CDR2 SMNVEV (reference sequence). Primers included in the PCR were 60 Vbeta and 13 Jbeta primers. Sequencing used immunoSEQ multiplex PCR; TCRdb keeps in-frame clones, though not all of them. The sample yields approximately 120,000 clones, over 70% seen once. The chain combines TRBV27 with TRBJ1-3; D gene unclear. The sequencing sample was made of PBMCs. This clonotype originated in a man aged 18 to 35 in good health and CMV-seropositive. The CDR3 DNA reads as TGTGCTGAACGGGGTAACTCTGGAAACACCATATATTTT. As protein: CAERGNSGNTIYF.